The clone carrying this T cell receptor beta chain was seen only once. Its matching antigen is unknown. This sample is part of a study of T cell responses to AZD1222 COVID-19 vaccine. Whole-study results and caveats: Every sample of the repertoires postdated the peak T cell response. Donors skewed white British and female; clonal diversity was possibly underestimated. Across the whole spike, CD4 TCRs peaked at regions 160-218 and 743-854.

The method was immunoSEQ multiplex PCR; TCRdb's version includes in-frame clones alone and lacks a portion of them. The sample has approximately 170,000 clones, 94% seen once; the top ten hold roughly 5.6%. The CDR3 is 17 amino acids. The germline V gene has CDR1 SGHDT and CDR2 YYEEEE. The trim removed 4 bases at V and 1 base at J, leaving 12 bases unmatched. Source: peripheral blood, taken 28 days after the second AZD1222 dose. This chain connects TRBV5-6 to TRBJ1-1; 8 nucleotides match TRBD1. This receptor was taken from an adult who received the AZD1222 COVID-19 vaccine. CDR3 bases: TGTGCCAGCAGCCCCGGACAGGGAATTTTAGGGAACACTGAAGCTTTCTTT. It translates to CASSPGQGILGNTEAFF.